The entry below gives a single T cell receptor beta chain sequence along with its context. The data were taken from a study of blood T cell repertoires in COVID-19. Germline V gene lookup returns CDR1 SGHTA and CDR2 FQGNSA. The V gene lost 5 bases and the J gene lost 7 bases, with 9 bases spanning the gap. The CDR3 is made up of 12 amino acids. Study processing details: Estimates of nucleated cell counts were drawn from the amplification of reference gene primers. Produced via immunoSEQ multiplex PCR; TCRdb's table is partial and in-frame only. The DNA gave D and trimming, while V, J and clone size come from that table. Among 200,000 to 250,000 clones listed, approximately 89% were seen once.

The source is a woman in her 30s who had been exposed to COVID-19. Sequenced input: PBMCs or T cells enriched from blood (not recorded which). This rearrangement joins TRBV7-2 to TRBJ2-1, with a possible D match to TRBD2 (6 bases). As DNA, the CDR3 is TGTGCCAGCAGCCCAGGGAGGAATGAGCAGTTCTTC. Translated: CASSPGRNEQFF.